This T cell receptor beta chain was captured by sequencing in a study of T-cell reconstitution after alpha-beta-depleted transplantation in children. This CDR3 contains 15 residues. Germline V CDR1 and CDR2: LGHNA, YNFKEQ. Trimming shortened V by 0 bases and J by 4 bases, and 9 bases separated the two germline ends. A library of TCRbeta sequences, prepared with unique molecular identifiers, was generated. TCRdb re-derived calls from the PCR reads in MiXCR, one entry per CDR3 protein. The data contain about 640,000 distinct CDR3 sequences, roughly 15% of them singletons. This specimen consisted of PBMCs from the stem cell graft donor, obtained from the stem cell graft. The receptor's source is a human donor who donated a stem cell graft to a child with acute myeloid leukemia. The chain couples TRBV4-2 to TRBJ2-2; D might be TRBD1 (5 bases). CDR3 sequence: CASSQDPGFTGELFF. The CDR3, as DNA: TGTGCCAGCAGCCAAGACCCAGGGTTCACCGGGGAGCTGTTTTTT.